This T cell receptor beta chain originates from a study of shared clonotypes between healthy human individuals (dated by TCRdb to 2019 to 2021). Notes on the research overall: The cohort included three men and two women between 18 and 49 years of age. For each donor, three plates each were used for CD4 naive and CD4 memory, two plates were used for CD8 naive, and one plate was used for CD8 memory. To estimate repertoire size and how much clonotypes are shared between individuals, the study performed deep sequencing of blood TCR repertoires from 4 to 6 healthy adults. Libraries were prepared and TCR repertoires were sequenced by different laboratories using diverse techniques, in order to increase sequencing depth and limit assay-specific biases. Each donor's leukapheresis produced roughly between about 0.9 and 9.5 billion PBMCs.

Healthy HIV-negative adults with no recently reported acute infections or vaccinations were included as donors. Only Caucasian adults living in Nashville, Tennessee, USA were represented among the donors. Magnetic negative selection was used to enrich CD4+ T cells, after which naive cells were positively selected on CD45RA and the negative fraction became the memory subset. After blood collection by leukapheresis, PBMCs were isolated using Ficoll-Histopaque density gradient centrifugation and then cryopreserved in the vapor phase of liquid nitrogen. Analytical flow cytometry was used to check the purity and quantity of each magnetically sorted T cell population. Each sorted fraction had its genomic DNA isolated and then quantified by UV absorbance on a Nanodrop 2000c. As regards this clone: It has no known antigen specificity. No base qualities exist here, and no much larger clone lies one base off it.

The germline V gene sets CDR1 to SNHLY and CDR2 to FYNNEI. V is pruned by 6 bases and J by 5 bases, leaving 4 bases of the junction without a gene match. There are 14 amino acids in the CDR3, from cysteine to phenylalanine inclusive. Kept here is only the CDR3 DNA, which spans 42 bases and is read in frame from base 1. What the authors observed across the whole study: Because the study included only a small number of donors, the genetic and exposure-history diversity represented was limited. Rarefaction of sorted-subset datasets indicated incomplete sequencing despite the large sequencing depth. Sharing across a few donors was observed for around 5% of naive CD4, 3% to 3.5% of naive CD8, roughly 2.4% of memory CD4, and roughly 0.4% of memory CD8 clonotypes. Naive subsets generally had larger estimated clonotype richness than memory subsets. Pairwise subsampling indicated that sequencing depth was expected to affect the degree of clonotype sharing among donors. Sampling was restricted to blood, and TCR repertoires in tissues likely differ from the TCR repertoires found in blood. Higher generation probabilities were observed for clonotypes shared by all four sorted-subset donors than for non-shared clonotypes.

Using the deep immunoSEQ assay, TCR CDR3 regions were amplified from genomic DNA by multiplex PCR. Genomic DNA extracted from each cell subset was distributed evenly over all wells of several immunoSEQ 96-well plates, and each plate served as one replicate. Each replicate PCR for sorted subsets received around 200 ng genomic DNA, equal to 28,000 or so T cell genomes. Purified libraries were quantified with a Qubit 3.0 fluorometer, sized on a Bioanalyzer 2100, and re-quantified with the KAPA Library Quantification kit. A separate single-read 150-cycle Illumina NextSeq 550 flow cell was used to sequence each immunoSEQ 96-well plate. The original pipeline was this. Because the immunoSEQ output included only junctional sequences and no quality scores, the filtering could not be the same as the filtering used for full-length reads. To assign V/J genes and CDR3, sequences were annotated using PyIR, a Python wrapper for IgBLAST v1.9, with IMGT germline references. Reads were removed for weak V/J assignments (E-value above 1e-6), missing CDR3, stop codons, out-of-frame junctions, or ambiguous translated residues. A V3J clonotype was defined by an identical inferred V gene, J gene, and CDR3 amino acid sequence. The percentage overlap between two repertoires was calculated by dividing the number of shared unique clonotypes by the size of the smaller repertoire. RTK rarefaction, the Chao1 estimator, and Recon v2.1 estimates of unobserved clonotypes were used to assess repertoire richness. For all TCRbeta clonotypes obtained by the gDNA method from four donors, generation probabilities were computed with OLGA. TCRdb's version of the immuneACCESS table is confined to in-frame rearrangements and falls short of the full clone set. An unresolved V gene accounts for under half of the shortfall where checked; the remainder is of unknown origin. From that table come the V and J calls and clone size; the DNA was used to work out D and trimming. Across this sample there are about 2.3 million clones, with roughly 93% seen only once. Of the sample, under 0.45% is held by the ten largest clones.

The sequence was obtained from a man aged 18 to 30 in good health. Some clones in this sample may be carry-over from other donors' samples. This chain joins TRBV2 to TRBJ2-1; TRBD2 agrees with 10 junctional bases. The sequenced material came from naive CD4+ T cells from PBMCs. Reading the label with the study, this specimen's cell subset or site is: CD45RA+ positively selected. CDR3 loop: CASRGLASHNEQFF. In nucleotide form, the sequence is TGTGCCAGCAGGGGACTAGCGTCCCACAATGAGCAGTTCTTC.